This T cell receptor beta chain derives from a study of cytomegalovirus exposure and HLA in healthy donors (dated by TCRdb to about 2017). Looking at the study overall: According to an earlier analysis of several hundred of the donors, some 170 million T cells yielded 95 million to 140 million unique TCR beta sequences and roughly 280 Gb of sequence data. The aim of the study was to test whether cataloging public T cell receptors could identify signatures of past pathogen exposure. Rather than drawing on any new phenotypic data, the later analysis identified candidate immune exposures from TCR beta sequences and the way those sequences occurred across donors. A later genetic analysis took genome-wide SNP genotypes for about three fifths of the roughly 670 donors and used that subset as a discovery cohort. Besides the first cohort of roughly 700 subjects, a separate validation cohort made up of 120 different subjects was used. The number of donors typed differed by locus, with about 629-640 for A, B, C, DRB1 and DQB1, around 500 for DQA1, over 600 for DPA1, and some 440 for DPB1. An early release covering approximately 600 HLA-typed donors comprised about 310 gigabases of sequencing data and around 85 million unique TCR sequences. A later analysis re-examined previously published TCR beta repertoires from just over 650 donors and added high-resolution HLA genotyping to investigate patterns of TCR occurrence. HLA typing covered class I and class II loci at four-digit resolution. Among 300 to 500 genotyped donors of the cohort, an average of approximately 200,000 unique TCR beta nucleotide sequences was sequenced per donor, of which roughly 17% were non-productive. Roughly 5 DR-DQ haplotypes were handled as single units for association and clustering, since linkage in the cohort was strong. The T cell repertoires of 670 or so subjects were profiled by immunosequencing and related to cytomegalovirus serostatus. Every repertoire in the discovery cohort had been generated on one and the same sequencing platform. Of the roughly 400 genotyped donors, 70% to 90% were placed in the genetic ancestry cluster associated with self-reported Caucasian donors. Alongside the repertoire data, information on donor age, sex, ethnicity and CMV serostatus was compiled. An earlier analysis of more than 450 of the donors used high-throughput TCR beta sequencing to judge whether each TCR beta V gene segment behaved as functional or pseudogenic. The study combined high-throughput TCR immunosequencing, statistical association of individual TCRs with disease status, and machine learning to predict cytomegalovirus infection status.

What the authors observed across the whole study: In a later analysis, the rate of TCR association differed among HLA loci, with DRB1 alleles having the most associated TCRs and HLA-C alleles having the fewest. Some IMGT-functional V segments, including TRBV6-2 and TRBV6-3, could not be told apart with the 87-base-pair reads, so those segments were excluded. Because some donors lacked HLA typing at each locus, the association tests relied only on the typed subset. In a later genetic analysis, a missense DCLRE1C variant was associated with V-gene and J-gene trimming of TCR beta chains, and the association was replicated in an independent cohort. An earlier analysis of approximately 500 of the donors showed that most TCR beta V segments appeared in productive rearrangements either about 90% or about 30% of the time, which broadly matched IMGT annotations. The only immune exposure information available for the cohort was CMV serostatus. A few of the identified cytomegalovirus-associated TCR beta chains were confirmed in vitro to be specific for cytomegalovirus antigens. The authors suggested that the approach could potentially be generalized to other disease states and immunological phenotypes. The classifier was reported to diagnose cytomegalovirus status with high specificity and sensitivity in both the original cohort and the validation cohort. A further reported finding was that TCR beta sequences accurately predicted the HLA-A and HLA-B alleles for most subjects in the first cohort. This cohort had only TCR beta chains sequenced, and the lack of alpha or paired-chain data limited which features could be detected. A cluster of highly shared sequence variants was judged likely to represent a technical artifact of the sequencing pipeline. The presence/absence analyses assumed that sequencing depth was roughly uniform across donors, and that assumption may not be true. Specific HLA alleles were associated with over 15,000 TCR beta sequences at a false discovery rate of 0.05 in a later analysis. Seventeen rarely observed V segments, including chromosome 9 orphons, were excluded from the earlier analysis of several hundred of the donors because counts were too low. Compared with the roughly 600-donor mean, donors in an Asian-associated ancestry cluster had fewer N-insertions in productive TCRs, according to a later genetic analysis. Linkage disequilibrium might explain the correlated functional status among segregating V segments, but an unknown experimental factor could not be ruled out. A total of about 180 TCR beta chains were listed by the study as associated with cytomegalovirus. In a later analysis, HLA-associated TCR beta chains were found to be more clonally expanded and to have lower generation probabilities than equally common non-associated chains. According to a later analysis, parvovirus B19, influenza, CMV and Epstein-Barr virus appeared linked to several top co-occurrence clusters. According to a later analysis, most CMV-associated TCR beta chains appeared to be HLA-restricted, and the HLA associations seemed to be driven largely by CMV exposure. When HLA alleles, especially DR and DQ, strongly co-occurred, TCR associations were difficult to assign to individual alleles. Across donors, most TCR sequences were observed very rarely, whereas some public TCRs were present in many individuals.

The cohort was made up of about 670 healthy bone marrow donors. All cohort members were sampled while nominally healthy, although unrecorded immune exposures were likely present. The donor tested CMV seronegative and was one of the 352 seronegative cohort members. A peripheral blood sample was provided by each donor, and peripheral blood mononuclear cells were used for TCR beta sequencing. The Qiagen DNeasy Blood Extraction Kit was used to extract genomic DNA from the blood cell samples. Libraries came from the immunoSEQ multiplex PCR assay. A mixture of 60 forward primers for TCR Vbeta segments and 13 reverse primers for TCR Jbeta segments was used in the multiplex PCR. The CDR3 region of rearranged TCR beta genes was amplified from genomic DNA with a multiplex PCR assay. The Illumina HiSeq System was used to sequence the amplified TCR beta libraries as 87-base-pair reads. Concerning the study's data processing: Across the 666 repertoires, a later analysis counted 60 million to 90 million unique TCR beta chains, 8.5 million to 12 million of which were shared by at least two donors. A nearest-neighbor algorithm error-corrected the raw reads and collapsed the reads into unique sequences, merging closely related sequences to remove PCR and sequencing errors. To assign V, D and J gene segments, CDR3 sequences were aligned to IMGT reference sequences. For a sequence to be retained, at least a six-nucleotide match to both a V gene segment and a J gene segment was required. Rearrangements were called productive when the CDR3 lacked stop codons and stayed in frame with V and J; all others were non-productive. Following IMGT convention, CDR3 was defined as the stretch from the second conserved V-encoded cysteine to the conserved J-encoded phenylalanine. In an earlier analysis of around 570 of the donors, sequences lacking an unambiguous match to a single V gene segment were excluded. In an earlier analysis of approximately 560 of the donors, a V segment was called functional when productive rearrangements were above 56.7%, and segregating when the standard deviation between donors exceeded 5%. A statistical classification framework was developed to diagnose cytomegalovirus status using the catalog of TCR beta chain sequences. A later analysis assigned V and J genes by comparing TCR nucleotide sequences with IMGT/GENE-DB human TR gene sequences. Using the TCRdist pipeline, a later analysis assigned CDR3 sequences along with most-parsimonious VDJ recombination scenarios. In a later analysis, each TCR beta chain was defined by its CDR3 amino acid sequence together with its V-gene family, and reads without a unique V-gene family were excluded. To address suspected cross-contamination and a sequencing artifact, a later analysis removed roughly 640 highly shared, low-generation-probability nucleotide sequences. For each public chain, a later analysis derived a clonal expansion index from normalized ranks of inferred template counts within each repertoire. In a later analysis, generation probabilities were computed with a VDJ recombination model fitted to out-of-frame rearrangements, and the resulting probabilities were checked against IGoR. In a later analysis, TCR-TCR, TCR-HLA and TCR-CMV co-occurrence was scored with hypergeometric tests, and a repertoire-size bias correction was applied to TCR pairs. To estimate false discovery rates, a later analysis permuted the HLA or CMV assignments 20 times. In a later analysis, co-occurring TCRs were grouped using DBSCAN, and TCRdist sequence similarity was added for clustering within HLA-allele-positive subsets. Repertoires with fewer than 30,000 or more than 120,000 public chains were left out of co-occurrence clustering, as were four to six repertoires with anomalous nucleotide sharing. TCRdb obtained this table from immuneACCESS and retained in-frame rearrangements with V and J assigned. These tables miss some clones; where compared with another copy, unresolved V genes account for less than half of the shortfall, and the remainder is unexplained. V and J calls and clone size follow that table, whereas D and trimming were derived from the DNA. The sample contains approximately 110,000 clones, 83% of them found a single time. Of the sample, 5.5% to 7% falls within the top ten clones.

Note on this clone: Its antigen has not been determined. The input lacks base qualities; no much larger clone sits a single base away.

V loses 5 bases at its end and J loses 9 bases; junction bases beyond the gene matches: 7. According to the germline V gene, CDR1 reads MNHEY and CDR2 reads SVGAGI. Spanning cysteine to phenylalanine, the CDR3 consists of 15 amino acids. Only the CDR3 part of the read is kept: 45 bases, read in frame from the first base. The chain uses TRBV6-5 and TRBJ2-1; a stretch of 13 junction bases matches TRBD2. Sequencing was performed on PBMCs. The sequence was collected from a man aged 18 to 29 in good health and CMV-seronegative. The encoded CDR3 is CASSPRGLAGSEQFF. The DNA sequence is as follows: TGTGCCAGCAGTCCTCGGGGACTAGCGGGAAGTGAGCAGTTCTTC.